This T cell receptor beta chain stems from a study of shared clonotypes between healthy human individuals. General study findings and limits: Sharing across four donors was highest in naive CD4 (roughly 5%) and lowest in memory CD8 (roughly 0.4%).

About this clone itself: Its specificity is unknown.

Assay used: immunoSEQ multiplex PCR; TCRdb lists only in-frame clones, some missing. The table shows some 500,000 clones, with roughly 95% occurring only once. The sequence was obtained from a woman aged 25 to 45 in good health. The sequencing sample was made of naive CD4+ T cells sorted from blood. The subset is: CD45RA+ positively selected.

The CDR3: CASSPFWTGEIYEQYF. The CDR3 DNA is TGTGCCAGCAGCCCCTTTTGGACAGGGGAAATCTACGAGCAGTACTTC. This chain joins TRBV11-1 and TRBJ2-7; 9 nucleotides align to TRBD1. With 5 bases clipped from V and 3 bases from J, the junction kept 11 bases outside the gene matches. CDR3 length: 16 residues. Looked up from germline, CDR1 is SGHAT and CDR2 is FQDESV (reference sequence).